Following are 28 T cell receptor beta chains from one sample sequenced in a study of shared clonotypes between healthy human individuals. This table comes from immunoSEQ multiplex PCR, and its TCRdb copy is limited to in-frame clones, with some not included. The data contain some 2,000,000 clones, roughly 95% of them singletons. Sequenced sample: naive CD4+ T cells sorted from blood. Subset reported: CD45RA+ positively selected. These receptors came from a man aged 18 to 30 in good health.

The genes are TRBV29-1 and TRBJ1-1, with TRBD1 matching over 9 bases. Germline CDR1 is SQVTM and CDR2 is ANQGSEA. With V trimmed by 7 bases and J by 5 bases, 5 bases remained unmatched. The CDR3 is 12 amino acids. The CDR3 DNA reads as TGCAGCGCCTTGACAGGGGGAACTGAAGCTTTCTTT. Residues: CSALTGGTEAFF.

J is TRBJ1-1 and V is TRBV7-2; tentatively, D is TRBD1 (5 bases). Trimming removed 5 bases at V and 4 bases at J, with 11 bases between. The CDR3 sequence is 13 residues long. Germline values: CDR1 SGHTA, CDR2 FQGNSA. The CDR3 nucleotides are TGTGCCAGCAGCGGCGGGAGGGGCACTGAAGCTTTCTTT. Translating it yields CASSGGRGTEAFF. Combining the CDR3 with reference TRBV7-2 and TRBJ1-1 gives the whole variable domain GAGVSQSPSNKVTEKGKDVELRCDPISGHTALYWYRQSLGQGLEFLIYFQGNSAPDKSGLPSDRFSAERTGGSVSTLTIQRTQQEDSAVYLCASSGGRGTEAFFGQGTRLTVV.

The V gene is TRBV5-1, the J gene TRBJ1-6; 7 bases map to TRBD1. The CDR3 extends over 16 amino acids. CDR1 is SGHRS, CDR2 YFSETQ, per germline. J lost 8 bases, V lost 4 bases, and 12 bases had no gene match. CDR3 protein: CASSPTTGTRHSPLHF. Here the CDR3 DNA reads TGCGCCAGCAGCCCCACGACAGGGACGAGGCATTCACCCCTCCACTTT.

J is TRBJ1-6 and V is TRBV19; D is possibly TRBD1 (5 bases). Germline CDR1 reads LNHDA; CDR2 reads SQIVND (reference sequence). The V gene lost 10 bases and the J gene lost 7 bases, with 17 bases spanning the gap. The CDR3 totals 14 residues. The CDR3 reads CATSGGTKNSPLHF. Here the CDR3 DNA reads TGTGCCACCTCGGGCGGGACGAAAAATTCACCCCTCCACTTT.

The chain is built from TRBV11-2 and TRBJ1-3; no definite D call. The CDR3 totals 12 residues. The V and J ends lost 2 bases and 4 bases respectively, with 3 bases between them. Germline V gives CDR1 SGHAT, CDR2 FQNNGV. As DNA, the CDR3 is TGTGCCAGCAGCTTACCAGGAAACACCATATATTTT. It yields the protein CASSLPGNTIYF. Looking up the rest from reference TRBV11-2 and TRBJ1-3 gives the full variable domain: EAGVAQSPRYKIIEKRQSVAFWCNPISGHATLYWYQQILGQGPKLLIQFQNNGVVDDSQLPKDRFSAERLKGVDSTLKIQPAKLEDSAVYLCASSLPGNTIYFGEGSWLTVV.

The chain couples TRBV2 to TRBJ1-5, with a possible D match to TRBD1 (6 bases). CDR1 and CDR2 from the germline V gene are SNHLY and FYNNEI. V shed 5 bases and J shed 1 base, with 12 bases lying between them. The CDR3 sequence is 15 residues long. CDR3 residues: CASSWDTLSNQPQHF. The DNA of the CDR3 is TGTGCCAGCAGTTGGGACACCCTAAGCAATCAGCCCCAGCATTTT.

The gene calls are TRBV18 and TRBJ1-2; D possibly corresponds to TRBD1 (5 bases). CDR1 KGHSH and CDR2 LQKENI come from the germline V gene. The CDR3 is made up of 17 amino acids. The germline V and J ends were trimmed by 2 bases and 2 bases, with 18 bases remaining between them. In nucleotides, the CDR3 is TGTGCCAGCTCACCAATTGGGATTCCGGGGCCCAACTATGGCTACACCTTC. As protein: CASSPIGIPGPNYGYTF.

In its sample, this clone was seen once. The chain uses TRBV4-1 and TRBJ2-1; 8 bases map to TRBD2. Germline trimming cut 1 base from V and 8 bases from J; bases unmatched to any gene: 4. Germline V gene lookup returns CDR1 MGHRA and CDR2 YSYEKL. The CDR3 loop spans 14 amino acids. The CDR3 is CASSQAGGVDEQFF. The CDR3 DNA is TGCGCCAGCAGCCAAGCGGGAGGGGTCGATGAGCAGTTCTTC.

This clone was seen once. DNA of the CDR3: TGTGCCAGCAGCCAATCCTGGACAGGATCCTACGAGCAGTACTTC. Translating gives CASSQSWTGSYEQYF. The chain joins TRBV16 to TRBJ2-7; TRBD1 aligns across 7 bases. From germline, CDR1 is KGHSY and CDR2 FQNENV. The CDR3 totals 15 residues. Unmatched junction bases numbered 3, after V lost 0 bases and J lost 1 base.

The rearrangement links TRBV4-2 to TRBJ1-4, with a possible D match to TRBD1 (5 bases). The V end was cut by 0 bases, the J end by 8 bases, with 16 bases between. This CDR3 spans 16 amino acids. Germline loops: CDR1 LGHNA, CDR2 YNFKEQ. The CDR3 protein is CASSQEFSQVWEKLFF. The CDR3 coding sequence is TGTGCCAGCAGCCAAGAATTTTCACAGGTCTGGGAAAAACTGTTTTTT.

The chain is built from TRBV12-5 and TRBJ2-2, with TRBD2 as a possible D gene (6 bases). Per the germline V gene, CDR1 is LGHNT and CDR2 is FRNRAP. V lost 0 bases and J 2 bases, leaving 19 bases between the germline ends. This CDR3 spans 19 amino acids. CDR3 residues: CASGLVVKDALANTGELFF. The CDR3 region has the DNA TGTGCTAGTGGTTTGGTAGTTAAGGACGCACTAGCAAACACCGGGGAGCTGTTTTTT.

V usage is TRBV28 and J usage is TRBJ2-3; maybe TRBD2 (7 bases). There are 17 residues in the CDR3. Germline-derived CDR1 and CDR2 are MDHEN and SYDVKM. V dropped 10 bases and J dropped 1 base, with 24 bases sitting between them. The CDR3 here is CATSAGFPGGGTDTQYF. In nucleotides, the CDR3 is TGTGCCACCTCTGCCGGGTTTCCGGGGGGCGGCACAGATACGCAGTATTTT.

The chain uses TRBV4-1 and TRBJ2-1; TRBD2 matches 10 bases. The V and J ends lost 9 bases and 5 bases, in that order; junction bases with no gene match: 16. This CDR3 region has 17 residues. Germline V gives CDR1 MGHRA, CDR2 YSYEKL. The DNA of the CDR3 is TGCGCCAGTCGACCGGTCTTAGCGGGAGGACCTCACAATGAGCAGTTCTTC. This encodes CASRPVLAGGPHNEQFF.

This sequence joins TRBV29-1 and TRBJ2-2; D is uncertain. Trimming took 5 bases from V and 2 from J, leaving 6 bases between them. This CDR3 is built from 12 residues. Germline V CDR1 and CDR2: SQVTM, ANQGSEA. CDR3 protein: CSVWVNTGELFF. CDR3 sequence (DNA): TGCAGCGTTTGGGTAAACACCGGGGAGCTGTTTTTT.

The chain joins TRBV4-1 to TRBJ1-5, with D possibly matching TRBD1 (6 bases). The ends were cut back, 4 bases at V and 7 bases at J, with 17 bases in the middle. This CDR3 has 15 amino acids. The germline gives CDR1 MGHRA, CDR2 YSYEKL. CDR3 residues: CASSPGGRESQPQHF. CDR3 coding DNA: TGCGCCAGCAGCCCGGGGGGCCGGGAAAGCCAGCCCCAGCATTTT.

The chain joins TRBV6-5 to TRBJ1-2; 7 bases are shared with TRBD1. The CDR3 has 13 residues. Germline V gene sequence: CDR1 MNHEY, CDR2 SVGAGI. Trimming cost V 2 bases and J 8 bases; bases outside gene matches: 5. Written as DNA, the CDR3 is TGTGCCAGCAGTTACGCCAGGGGGGGCGGCTACACCTTC. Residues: CASSYARGGGYTF.

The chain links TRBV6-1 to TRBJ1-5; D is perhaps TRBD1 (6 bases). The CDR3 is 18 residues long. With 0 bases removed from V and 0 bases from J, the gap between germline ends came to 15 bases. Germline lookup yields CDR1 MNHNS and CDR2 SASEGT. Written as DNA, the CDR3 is TGTGCCAGCAGTGAAGCTTTCGGACAGACCCATAGCAATCAGCCCCAGCATTTT. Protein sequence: CASSEAFGQTHSNQPQHF.

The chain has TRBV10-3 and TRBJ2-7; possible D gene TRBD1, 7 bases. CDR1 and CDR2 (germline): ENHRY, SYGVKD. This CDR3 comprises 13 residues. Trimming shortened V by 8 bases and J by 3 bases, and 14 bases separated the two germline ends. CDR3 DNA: TGTGCCATCGGAGGGGGCGCGAACTACGAGCAGTACTTC. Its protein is CAIGGGANYEQYF.

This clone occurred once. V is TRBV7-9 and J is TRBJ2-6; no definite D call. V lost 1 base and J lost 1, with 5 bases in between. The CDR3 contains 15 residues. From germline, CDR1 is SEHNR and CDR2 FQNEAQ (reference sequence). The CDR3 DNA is TGTGCCAGCAGCTTAGTACAGTCTGGGGCCAACGTCCTGACTTTC. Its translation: CASSLVQSGANVLTF.

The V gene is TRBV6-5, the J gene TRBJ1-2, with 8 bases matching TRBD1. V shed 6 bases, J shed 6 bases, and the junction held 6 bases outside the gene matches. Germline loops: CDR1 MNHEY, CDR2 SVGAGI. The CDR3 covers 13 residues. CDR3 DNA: TGTGCCAGCAGACCGGACAGGGAGAATGGCTACACCTTC. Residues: CASRPDRENGYTF.

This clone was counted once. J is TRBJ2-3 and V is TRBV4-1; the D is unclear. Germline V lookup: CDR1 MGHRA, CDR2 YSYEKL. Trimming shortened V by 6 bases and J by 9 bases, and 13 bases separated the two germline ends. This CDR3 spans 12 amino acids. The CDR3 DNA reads TGCGCCAGCAGTCTCCCCTTGGGGACGCAGTATTTT. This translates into CASSLPLGTQYF.

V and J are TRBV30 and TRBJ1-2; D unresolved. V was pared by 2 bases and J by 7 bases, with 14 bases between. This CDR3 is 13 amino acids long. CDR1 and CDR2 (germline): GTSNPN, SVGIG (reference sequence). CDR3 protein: CAWSREGRSGYTF. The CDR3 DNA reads TGTGCCTGGAGTCGGGAGGGTAGAAGTGGCTACACCTTC.

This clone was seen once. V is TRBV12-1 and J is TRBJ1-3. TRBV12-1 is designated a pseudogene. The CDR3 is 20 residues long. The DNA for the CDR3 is TGTGCCAGCAGCTTTTCCTCAGTCCTAGGTTGCCAGAACTCTGGAAACACCATATATTTT. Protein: CASSFSSVLGCQNSGNTIYF.

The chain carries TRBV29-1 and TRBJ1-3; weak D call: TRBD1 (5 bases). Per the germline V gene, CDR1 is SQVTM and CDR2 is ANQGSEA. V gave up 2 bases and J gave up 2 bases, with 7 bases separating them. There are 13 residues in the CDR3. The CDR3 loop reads CSVETGPGNTIYF. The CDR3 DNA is TGCAGCGTTGAAACGGGGCCTGGAAACACCATATATTTT.

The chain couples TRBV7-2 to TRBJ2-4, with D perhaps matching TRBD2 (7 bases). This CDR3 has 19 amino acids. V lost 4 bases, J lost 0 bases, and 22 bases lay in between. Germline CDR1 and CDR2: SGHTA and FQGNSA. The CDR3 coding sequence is TGTGCCAGCAGCTCATCAACACCGGGGGGACAACTAGCCAAAAACATTCAGTACTTC. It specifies CASSSSTPGGQLAKNIQYF.

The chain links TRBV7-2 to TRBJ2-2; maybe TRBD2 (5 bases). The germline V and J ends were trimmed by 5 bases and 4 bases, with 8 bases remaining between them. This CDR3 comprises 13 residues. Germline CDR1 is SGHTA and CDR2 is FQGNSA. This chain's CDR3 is CASSPEGTGELFF. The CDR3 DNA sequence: TGTGCCAGCAGCCCAGAGGGCACCGGGGAGCTGTTTTTT. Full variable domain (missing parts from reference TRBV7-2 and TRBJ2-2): GAGVSQSPSNKVTEKGKDVELRCDPISGHTALYWYRQSLGQGLEFLIYFQGNSAPDKSGLPSDRFSAERTGGSVSTLTIQRTQQEDSAVYLCASSPEGTGELFFGEGSRLTVL.

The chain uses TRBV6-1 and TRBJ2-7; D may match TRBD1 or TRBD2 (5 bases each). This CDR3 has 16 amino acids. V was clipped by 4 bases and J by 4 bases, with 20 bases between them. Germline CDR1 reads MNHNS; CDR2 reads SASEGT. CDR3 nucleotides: TGTGCCAGCAGTGCCTTATTATCCGAGGGACGTTACGAGCAGTACTTC. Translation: CASSALLSEGRYEQYF.

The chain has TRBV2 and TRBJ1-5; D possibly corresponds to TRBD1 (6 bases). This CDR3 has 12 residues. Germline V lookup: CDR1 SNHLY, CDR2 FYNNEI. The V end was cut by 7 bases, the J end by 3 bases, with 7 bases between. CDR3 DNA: TGTGCCAGCAACAGGGTCAATCAGCCCCAGCATTTT. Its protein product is CASNRVNQPQHF.